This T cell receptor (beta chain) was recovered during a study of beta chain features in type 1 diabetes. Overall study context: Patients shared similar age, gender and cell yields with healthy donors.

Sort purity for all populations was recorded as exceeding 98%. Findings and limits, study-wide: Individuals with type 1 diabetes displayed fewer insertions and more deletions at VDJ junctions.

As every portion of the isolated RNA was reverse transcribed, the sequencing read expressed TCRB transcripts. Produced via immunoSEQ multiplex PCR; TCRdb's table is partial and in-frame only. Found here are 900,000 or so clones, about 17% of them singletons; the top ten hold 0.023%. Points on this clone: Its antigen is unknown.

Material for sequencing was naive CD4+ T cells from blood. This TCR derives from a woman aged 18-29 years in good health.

In nucleotides, the CDR3 is TGTGCCAGCAGCTTAGGGCGTTTAGCGGGAGCGGGAGGTACGCAGTATTTT. It is translated as CASSLGRLAGAGGTQYF. J is TRBJ2-3 and V is TRBV11-2, with TRBD2 matching 9 bases. Germline V gene lookup returns CDR1 SGHAT and CDR2 FQNNGV. Losses at the gene ends were 1 base for V and 8 bases for J; bases not matched to a gene: 13. The CDR3 extends over 17 amino acids.